The 7 T cell receptor beta chains reported below all come from one sample, sequenced in a study of vaccination and CD4 T cells after COVID-19. Specified treatment: roughly 11-day PBMC culture with coronavirus spike peptide pools or control peptides (ViraFEST assay). Antigens for these TCRs are unknown. Cultured CD4+ T cell DNA underwent sequencing with the Oncomine TCR Beta short-read assay. TCRdb called the PCR reads again in MiXCR, with one record for every CDR3 protein. The table has fewer than 20,000 distinct CDR3 sequences, 45% to 60% seen once. The source material was CD4+ T cells from blood, cultured in vitro. The receptor source for this set is a human donor who had recovered from COVID-19.

This rearrangement joins TRBV4-1 to TRBJ2-5, with 9 bases fitting TRBD1. V lost 4 bases to trimming and J lost 7 bases; unmatched junction nucleotides: 13. The CDR3 totals 16 residues. Germline values: CDR1 MGHRA, CDR2 YSYEKL. CDR3 protein: CASSPIFTGGFGTQYF. CDR3 sequence (DNA): TGCGCCAGCAGCCCGATCTTCACAGGGGGCTTTGGGACCCAGTACTTC.

The chain carries TRBV20-1 and TRBJ1-2; the D gene is possibly TRBD1 (6 bases). Germline V gene lookup returns CDR1 DFQATT and CDR2 SNEGSKA (reference sequence). Trimming took off 1 base at V and 3 bases at J, with 15 bases between the two ends. The CDR3 consists of 15 residues. DNA of the CDR3: TGCAGTGCTAGAGGGACCGGGGGCGCGGACTATGGCTACACCTTC. As protein: CSARGTGGADYGYTF.

This chain links TRBV7-6 with TRBJ2-1; 8 bases map to TRBD2. This CDR3 has 12 residues. Germline CDR1 SGHVS, CDR2 FNYEAQ. The V and J ends lost 6 bases and 9 bases, in that order; junction bases with no gene match: 4. This chain's CDR3 is CASSGSGGEQFF. The CDR3 DNA reads as TGTGCCAGCAGTGGGAGCGGGGGTGAGCAGTTCTTC.

This clonotype was observed once. V and J are TRBV6-4 and TRBJ2-2; D unresolved. V was cut by 8 bases and J by 1 base, with 11 bases left in between. This CDR3 region has 14 residues. Germline V gives CDR1 MRHNA, CDR2 SNTAGT. For the CDR3, the DNA is TGTGCCAGCTCCCAGTGGGAGAACACCGGGGAGCTGTTTTTT. Its protein product is CASSQWENTGELFF.

The chain couples TRBV11-3 to TRBJ2-4; the match to TRBD2 covers 13 bases. With 5 bases clipped from V and 13 bases from J, the junction kept 5 bases outside the gene matches. CDR3 length equals 13 residues. Per germline, CDR1 SGHNT and CDR2 YENEEA. This chain's CDR3 is CASSRRTSGGQYF. DNA for the CDR3: TGTGCCAGCAGCCGTCGGACTAGCGGGGGCCAGTACTTC.

The genes are TRBV30 and TRBJ2-6; 8 bases are a match to TRBD1. Germline CDR1 GTSNPN, CDR2 SVGIG (reference sequence). V gave up 0 bases and J gave up 8 bases; unmatched junction bases: 9. This CDR3 is built from 16 residues. The CDR3 bases are TGTGCCTGGAGTGTATTCCCCCAGGGGGCTTCCAACGTCCTGACTTTC. The encoded protein is CAWSVFPQGASNVLTF.

V and J are TRBV30 and TRBJ1-5; no clear D gene. This CDR3 is built from 13 residues. The V end lost 3 bases, the J end lost 2 bases, and 8 bases lay between the germline ends. Looked up from germline, CDR1 is GTSNPN and CDR2 is SVGIG (reference sequence). The CDR3 spells CAWRHKGNQPQHF. In nucleotides, the CDR3 is TGTGCCTGGAGGCACAAGGGCAATCAGCCCCAGCATTTT.